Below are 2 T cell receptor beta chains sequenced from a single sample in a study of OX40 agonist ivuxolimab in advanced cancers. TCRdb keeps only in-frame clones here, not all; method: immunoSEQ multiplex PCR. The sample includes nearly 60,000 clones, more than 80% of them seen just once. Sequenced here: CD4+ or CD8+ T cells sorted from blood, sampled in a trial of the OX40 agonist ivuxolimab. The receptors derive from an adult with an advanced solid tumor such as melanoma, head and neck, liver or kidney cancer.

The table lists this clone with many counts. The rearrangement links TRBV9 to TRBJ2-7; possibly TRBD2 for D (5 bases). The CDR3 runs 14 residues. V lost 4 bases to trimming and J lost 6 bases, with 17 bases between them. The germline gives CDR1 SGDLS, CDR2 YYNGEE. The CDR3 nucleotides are TGTGCCAGCAGCCCCAGGTGGGAGTGGTCCGAGCAGTACTTC. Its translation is CASSPRWEWSEQYF.

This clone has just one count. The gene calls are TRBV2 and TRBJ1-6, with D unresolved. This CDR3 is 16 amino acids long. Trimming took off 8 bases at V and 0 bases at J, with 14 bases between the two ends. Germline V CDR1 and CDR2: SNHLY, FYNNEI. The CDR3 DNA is TGTGCCAGCCATGGACCGACGAGCTCCTATAATTCACCCCTCCACTTT. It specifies CASHGPTSSYNSPLHF. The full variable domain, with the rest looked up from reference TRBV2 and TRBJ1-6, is EPEVTQTPSHQVTQMGQEVILRCVPISNHLYFYWYRQILGQKVEFLVSFYNNEISEKSEIFDDQFSVERPDGSNFTLKIRSTKLEDSAMYFCASHGPTSSYNSPLHFGNGTRLTVT.